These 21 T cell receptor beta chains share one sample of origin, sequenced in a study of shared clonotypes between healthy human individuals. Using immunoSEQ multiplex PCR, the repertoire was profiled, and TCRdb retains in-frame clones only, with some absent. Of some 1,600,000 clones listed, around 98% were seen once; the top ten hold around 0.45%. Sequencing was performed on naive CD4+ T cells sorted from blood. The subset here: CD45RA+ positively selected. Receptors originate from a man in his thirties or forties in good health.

The CDR3 region has the DNA TGTGCCAGCAGCGAGGTCTTGAGCTCCTACGAGCAGTACTTC. Its translation: CASSEVLSSYEQYF. The genes are TRBV9 and TRBJ2-7; unclear D gene. This CDR3 region has 14 residues. CDR1 and CDR2 from the germline V gene are SGDLS and YYNGEE. V was cut by 3 bases and J by 0 bases, with 10 bases left in between.

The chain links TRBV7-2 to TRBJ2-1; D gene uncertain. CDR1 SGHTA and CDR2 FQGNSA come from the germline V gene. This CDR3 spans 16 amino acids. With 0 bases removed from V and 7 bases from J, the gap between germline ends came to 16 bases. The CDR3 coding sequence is TGTGCCAGCAGCTTAGCAAAGAAAGATCTGTCGAATGAGCAGTTCTTC. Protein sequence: CASSLAKKDLSNEQFF.

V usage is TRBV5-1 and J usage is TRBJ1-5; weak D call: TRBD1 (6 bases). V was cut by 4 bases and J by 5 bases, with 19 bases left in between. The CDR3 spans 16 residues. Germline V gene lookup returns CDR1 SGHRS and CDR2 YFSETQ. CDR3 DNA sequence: TGCGCCAGCAGCGCGGGCGTGGGGGCGCCGGATCAGCCCCAGCATTTT. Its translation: CASSAGVGAPDQPQHF.

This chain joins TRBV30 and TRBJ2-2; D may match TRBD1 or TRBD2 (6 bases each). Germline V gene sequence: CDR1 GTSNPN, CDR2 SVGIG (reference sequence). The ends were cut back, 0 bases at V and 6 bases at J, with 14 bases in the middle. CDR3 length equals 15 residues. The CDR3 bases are TGTGCCTGGAGTGTGGGGGGCTTAGCCGCCGGGGAGCTGTTTTTT. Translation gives CAWSVGGLAAGELFF. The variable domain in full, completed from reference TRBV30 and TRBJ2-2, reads SQTIHQWPATLVQPVGSPLSLECTVEGTSNPNLYWYRQAAGRGLQLLFYSVGIGQISSEVPQNLSASRPQDRQFILSSKKLLLSDSGFYLCAWSVGGLAAGELFFGEGSRLTVL.

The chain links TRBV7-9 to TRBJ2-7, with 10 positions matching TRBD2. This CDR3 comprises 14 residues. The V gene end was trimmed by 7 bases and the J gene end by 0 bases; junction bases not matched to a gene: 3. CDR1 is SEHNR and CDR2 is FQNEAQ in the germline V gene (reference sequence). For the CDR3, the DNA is TGTGCCAGCACCGGACTAGCGGACTCCTACGAGCAGTACTTC. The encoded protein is CASTGLADSYEQYF.

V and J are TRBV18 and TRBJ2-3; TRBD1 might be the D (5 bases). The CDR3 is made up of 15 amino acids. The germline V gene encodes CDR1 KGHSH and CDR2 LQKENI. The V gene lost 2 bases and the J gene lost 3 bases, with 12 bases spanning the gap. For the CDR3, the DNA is TGTGCCAGCTCACCAACAGGCACCTTTACAGATACGCAGTATTTT. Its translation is CASSPTGTFTDTQYF.

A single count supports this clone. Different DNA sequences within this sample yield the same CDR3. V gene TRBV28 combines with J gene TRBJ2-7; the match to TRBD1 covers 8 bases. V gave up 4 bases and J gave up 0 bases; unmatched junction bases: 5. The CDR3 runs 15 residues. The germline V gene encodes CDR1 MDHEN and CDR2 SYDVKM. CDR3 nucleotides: TGTGCCAGCAGTTCAACCGGACAGGGCTCCTACGAGCAGTACTTC. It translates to CASSSTGQGSYEQYF.

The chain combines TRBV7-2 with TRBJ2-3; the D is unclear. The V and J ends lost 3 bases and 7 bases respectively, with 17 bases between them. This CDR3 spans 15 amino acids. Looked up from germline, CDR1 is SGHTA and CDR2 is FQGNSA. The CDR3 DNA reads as TGTGCCAGCAGCTTTTCTCCTTCTCCTGAGAATACGCAGTATTTT. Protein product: CASSFSPSPENTQYF.

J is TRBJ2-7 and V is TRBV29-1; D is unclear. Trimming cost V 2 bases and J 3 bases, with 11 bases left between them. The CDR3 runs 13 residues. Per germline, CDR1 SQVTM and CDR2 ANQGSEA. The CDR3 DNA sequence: TGCAGCGTTGAACTGGGTGTAGACTACGAGCAGTACTTC. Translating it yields CSVELGVDYEQYF.

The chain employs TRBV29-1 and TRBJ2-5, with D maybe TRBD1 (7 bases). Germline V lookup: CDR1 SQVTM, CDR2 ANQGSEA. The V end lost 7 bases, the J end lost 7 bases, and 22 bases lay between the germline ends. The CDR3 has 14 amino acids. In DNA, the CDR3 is TGCAGCGGGATACAGGGGCCGCTGGGGGGGACCCAGTACTTC. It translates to CSGIQGPLGGTQYF. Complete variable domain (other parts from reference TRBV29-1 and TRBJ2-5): SAVISQKPSRDICQRGTSLTIQCQVDSQVTMMFWYRQQPGQSLTLIATANQGSEATYESGFVIDKFPISRPNLTFSTLTVSNMSPEDSSIYLCSGIQGPLGGTQYFGPGTRLLVL.

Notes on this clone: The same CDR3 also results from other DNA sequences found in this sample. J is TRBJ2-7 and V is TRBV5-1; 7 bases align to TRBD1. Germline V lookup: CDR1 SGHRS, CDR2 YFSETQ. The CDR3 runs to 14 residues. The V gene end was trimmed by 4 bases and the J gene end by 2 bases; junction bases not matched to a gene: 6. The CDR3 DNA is TGCGCCAGCAGCACAGGGACAGCAGCCTACGAGCAGTACTTC. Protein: CASSTGTAAYEQYF.

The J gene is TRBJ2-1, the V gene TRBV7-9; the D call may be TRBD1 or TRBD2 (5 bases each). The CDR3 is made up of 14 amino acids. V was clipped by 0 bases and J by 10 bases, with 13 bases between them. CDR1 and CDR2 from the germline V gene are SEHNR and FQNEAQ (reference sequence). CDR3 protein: CASSLAAGPGEQFF. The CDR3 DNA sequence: TGTGCCAGCAGCTTAGCGGCAGGGCCGGGGGAGCAGTTCTTC.

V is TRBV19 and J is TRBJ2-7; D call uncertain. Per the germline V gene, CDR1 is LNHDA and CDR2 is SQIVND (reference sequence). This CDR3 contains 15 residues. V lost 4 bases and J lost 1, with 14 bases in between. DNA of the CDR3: TGTGCCAGTAGTACGACGACACAGTCTTCCTACGAGCAGTACTTC. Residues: CASSTTTQSSYEQYF.

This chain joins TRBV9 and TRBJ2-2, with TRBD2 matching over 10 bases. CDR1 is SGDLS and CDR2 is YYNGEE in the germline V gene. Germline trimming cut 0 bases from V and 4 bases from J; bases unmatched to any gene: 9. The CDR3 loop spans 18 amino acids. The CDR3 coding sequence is TGTGCCAGCAGCGTAGTGTCCCGGACTAGCGGAGGCACCGGGGAGCTGTTTTTT. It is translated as CASSVVSRTSGGTGELFF.

The CDR3 sequence: CASSRDQSSYEQYF. The CDR3, as DNA: TGTGCCAGCAGTAGGGACCAGAGCTCCTACGAGCAGTACTTC. This rearrangement joins TRBV6-5 to TRBJ2-7, with D perhaps given as TRBD1 or TRBD2 (5 bases each). Germline values: CDR1 MNHEY, CDR2 SVGAGI. This CDR3 spans 14 amino acids. V was shortened by 5 bases and J by 0 bases, with 11 bases between the two germline ends.

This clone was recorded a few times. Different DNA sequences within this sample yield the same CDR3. The CDR3 DNA follows: TGTGCCAGCAGCGCTAGCGGGAGCTCCTACAATGAGCAGTTCTTC. It yields the protein CASSASGSSYNEQFF. J is TRBJ2-1 and V is TRBV9; 10 bases map to TRBD2. V lost 3 bases, J lost 0 bases, and 0 bases stayed unmatched. CDR3 length: 15 residues. CDR1 is SGDLS and CDR2 is YYNGEE in the germline V gene.

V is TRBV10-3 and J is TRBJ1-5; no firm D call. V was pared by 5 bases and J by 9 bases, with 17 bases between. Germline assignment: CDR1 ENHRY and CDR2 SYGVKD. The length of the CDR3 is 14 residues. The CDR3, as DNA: TGTGCCATCAGTCCAACACGAGACCCGGGGCCCCAGCATTTT. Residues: CAISPTRDPGPQHF.

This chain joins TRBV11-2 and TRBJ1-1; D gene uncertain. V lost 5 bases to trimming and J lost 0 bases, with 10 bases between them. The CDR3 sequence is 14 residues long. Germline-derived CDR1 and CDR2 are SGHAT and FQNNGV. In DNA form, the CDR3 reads TGTGCCAGCAGCCCTACACCCATGAACACTGAAGCTTTCTTT. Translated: CASSPTPMNTEAFF.

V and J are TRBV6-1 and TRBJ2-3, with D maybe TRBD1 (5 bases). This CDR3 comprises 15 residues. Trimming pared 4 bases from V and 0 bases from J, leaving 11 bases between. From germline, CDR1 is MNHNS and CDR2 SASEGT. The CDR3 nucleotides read TGTGCCAGCAGTGGCGGCAGGGCAAGCACAGATACGCAGTATTTT. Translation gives CASSGGRASTDTQYF.

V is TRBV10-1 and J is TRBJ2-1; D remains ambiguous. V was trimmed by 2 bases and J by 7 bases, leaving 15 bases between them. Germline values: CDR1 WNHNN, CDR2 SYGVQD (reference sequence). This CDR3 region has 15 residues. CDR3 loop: CASSEETEPRNEQFF. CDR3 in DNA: TGCGCCAGCAGTGAGGAGACGGAGCCTCGAAATGAGCAGTTCTTC.

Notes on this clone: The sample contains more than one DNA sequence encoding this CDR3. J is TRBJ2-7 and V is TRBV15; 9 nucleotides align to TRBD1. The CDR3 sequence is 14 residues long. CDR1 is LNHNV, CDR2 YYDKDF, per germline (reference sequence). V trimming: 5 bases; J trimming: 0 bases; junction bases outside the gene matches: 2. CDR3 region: CATSRQGGSYEQYF. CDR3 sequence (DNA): TGTGCCACCAGCCGACAGGGGGGCTCCTACGAGCAGTACTTC.